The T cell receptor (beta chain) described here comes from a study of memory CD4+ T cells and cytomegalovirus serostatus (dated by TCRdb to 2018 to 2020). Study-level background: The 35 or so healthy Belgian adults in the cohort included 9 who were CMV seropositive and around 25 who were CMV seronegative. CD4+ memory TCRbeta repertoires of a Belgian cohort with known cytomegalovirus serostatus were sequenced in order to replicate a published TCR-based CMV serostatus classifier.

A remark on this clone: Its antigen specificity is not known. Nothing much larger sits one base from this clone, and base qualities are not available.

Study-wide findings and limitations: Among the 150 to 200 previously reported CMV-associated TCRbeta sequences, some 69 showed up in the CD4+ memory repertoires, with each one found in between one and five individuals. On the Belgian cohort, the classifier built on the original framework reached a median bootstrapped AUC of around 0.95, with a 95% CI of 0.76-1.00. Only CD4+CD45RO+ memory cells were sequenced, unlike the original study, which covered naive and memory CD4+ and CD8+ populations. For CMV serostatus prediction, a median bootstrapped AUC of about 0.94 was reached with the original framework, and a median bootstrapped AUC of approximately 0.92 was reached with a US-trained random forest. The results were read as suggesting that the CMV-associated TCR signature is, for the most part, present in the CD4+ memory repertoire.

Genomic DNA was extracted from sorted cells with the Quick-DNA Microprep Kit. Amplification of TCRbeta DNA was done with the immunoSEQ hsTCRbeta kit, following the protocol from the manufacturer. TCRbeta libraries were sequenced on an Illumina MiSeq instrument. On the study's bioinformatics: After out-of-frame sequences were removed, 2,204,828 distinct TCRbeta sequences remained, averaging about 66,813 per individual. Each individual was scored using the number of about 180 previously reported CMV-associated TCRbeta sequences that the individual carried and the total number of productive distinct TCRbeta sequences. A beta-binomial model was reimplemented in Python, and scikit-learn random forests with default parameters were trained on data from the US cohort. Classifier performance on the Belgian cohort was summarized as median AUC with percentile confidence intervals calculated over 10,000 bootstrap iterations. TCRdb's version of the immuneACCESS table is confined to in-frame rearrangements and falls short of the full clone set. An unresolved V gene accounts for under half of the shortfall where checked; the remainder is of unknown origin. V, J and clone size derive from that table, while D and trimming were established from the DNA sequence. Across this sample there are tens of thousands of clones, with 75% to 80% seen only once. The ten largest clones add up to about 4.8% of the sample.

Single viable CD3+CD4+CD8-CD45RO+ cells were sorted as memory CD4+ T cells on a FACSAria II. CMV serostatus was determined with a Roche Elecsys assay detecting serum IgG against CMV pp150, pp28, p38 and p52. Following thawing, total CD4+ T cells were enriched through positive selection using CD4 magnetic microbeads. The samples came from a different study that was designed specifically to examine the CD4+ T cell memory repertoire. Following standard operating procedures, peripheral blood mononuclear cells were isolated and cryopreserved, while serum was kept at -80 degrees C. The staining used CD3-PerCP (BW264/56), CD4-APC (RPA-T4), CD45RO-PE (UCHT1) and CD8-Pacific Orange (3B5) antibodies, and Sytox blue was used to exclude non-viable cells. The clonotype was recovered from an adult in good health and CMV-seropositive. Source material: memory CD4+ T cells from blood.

The CDR3 has the sequence CASGLTTRGLAGAETQYF. The nucleotide sequence is given as TGTGCTAGTGGTTTGACCACGCGGGGGCTAGCGGGAGCGGAGACCCAGTACTTC. This chain is built from TRBV12-5 and TRBJ2-5; TRBD2 agrees with 10 junctional bases. The CDR3 measures 18 amino acids from cysteine to phenylalanine. The CDR3 DNA has 54 bases and is translated from base 1. V trim: 2 bases; J trim: 5 bases; unmatched bases: 14. Based on the germline V gene, the CDR1 and CDR2 sequences are LGHNT and FRNRAP. Joined to the reference TRBV12-5 and TRBJ2-5 proteins, this CDR3 gives the full variable domain: DARVTQTPRHKVTEMGQEVTMRCQPILGHNTVFWYRQTMMQGLELLAYFRNRAPLDDSGMPKDRFSAEMPDATLATLKIQPSEPRDSAVYFCASGLTTRGLAGAETQYFGPGTRLLVL.